The present T cell receptor beta chain was sequenced within a study of blood T cells in healthy people across ages. CDR1 is PRHDT and CDR2 is FYEKMQ in the germline V gene (reference sequence). CDR3 size: 14 residues. Germline trimming cut 4 bases from V and 5 bases from J; bases unmatched to any gene: 5. In its sample, this clonotype was seen a few times. Together with a sample-barcoded 5' primer, a J-beta primer mix was included in a second PCR lasting roughly 6 to 12 cycles. The yield of each sample was at least 3 million CDR3-containing paired-end reads. TCRdb processed the 5' RACE reads anew with MiXCR; each CDR3 protein has one entry. The data show about 730,000 distinct CDR3 sequences, approximately 39% seen once.

The gene calls are TRBV13 and TRBJ2-3; TRBD1 aligns across 8 bases. The material sequenced was blood. The clonotype comes from a woman aged 60-70 years in good health. The DNA of the CDR3 is TGTGCCAGCAGCTCGGACAGGGTAGGAGATACGCAGTATTTT. It translates to CASSSDRVGDTQYF. Drawing the rest from reference TRBV13 and TRBJ2-3, the complete variable domain is AAGVIQSPRHLIKEKRETATLKCYPIPRHDTVYWYQQGPGQDPQFLISFYEKMQSDKGSIPDRFSAQQFSDYHSELNMSSLELGDSALYFCASSSDRVGDTQYFGPGTRLTVL.